These T cell receptor beta chains were read from a single sample in a study of response to subunit inactivated influenza vaccine. TCRdb redid the calling of the RT-PCR reads with MiXCR, one entry per CDR3 protein. The table shows about 520,000 distinct CDR3 sequences, with 7.2% occurring only once. Sequenced material: PBMCs from blood, taken about 24 months after vaccination. Source of these receptors: a man between 50 and 69 years old who received an inactivated influenza vaccine. Both conserved end residues are part of each CDR3. D genes are given only for firm matches. The size field is filled for only some rows; it gives once, few, many or a size class.

V	D	size	J	DNA	CDR3
TRBV6-2/TRBV6-3	TRBD1	once	TRBJ2-5	TGTGCCACGTCGACAGGGGCCCAAGAGACCCAGTACTTC	CATSTGAQETQYF
TRBV20-1	-	many	TRBJ2-1	TGCAGTGCTACGGATGGGCTAAATGAGCAGTTCTTC	CSATDGLNEQFF
TRBV2	-	few	TRBJ1-1	TGTGCCAGCAGTGAAGCGGGCAGGGGGAACACTGAAGCTTTCTTT	CASSEAGRGNTEAFF
TRBV20-1	-	-	TRBJ2-4	TGCAGTGCTAGAGATAGGGGAAGGAGAAACATTCAGTACTTC	CSARDRGRRNIQYF
TRBV6-1	-	few	TRBJ2-5	TGTGCCAGCAGCCAGCCCGATGGGGTGGAGACCCAGTACTTC	CASSQPDGVETQYF
TRBV6-5	-	-	TRBJ2-1	TGTGCCAGCAGTTACTGGGGTCGCCAGGCCCTTACAACCAATGAGCAGTTCTTC	CASSYWGRQALTTNEQFF
TRBV25-1	TRBD2	few	TRBJ2-7	TGTGCCAGCAGTGACCCTAGCGGGAGCTCCTACGAGCAGTACTTC	CASSDPSGSSYEQYF
TRBV7-2	-	many	TRBJ1-4	TGTGCCAGCAGCTTGGGCCCTGGGGAAAAACTGTTTTTT	CASSLGPGEKLFF
TRBV20-1	TRBD2	-	TRBJ2-5	TGCAGTGCTAGTTTCCCAGCGGGGATGGAGACCCAGTACTTC	CSASFPAGMETQYF
TRBV6-2/TRBV6-3	TRBD1	-	TRBJ1-5	TGTGCCAGCAGTTACTCGCCCCGGACAGGGGTAAGCAATCAGCCCCAGCATTTT	CASSYSPRTGVSNQPQHF
TRBV20-1	TRBD2	many	TRBJ2-7	TGCAGTGCCGACCCCGGGACTAGCGGATCCTACGAGCAGTACTTC	CSADPGTSGSYEQYF
TRBV29-1	-	many	TRBJ2-5	TGCAGCGTTGAAGTTGGCAGTTCATTGGAGACCCAGTACTTC	CSVEVGSSLETQYF
TRBV5-1	TRBD2	-	TRBJ2-5	TGCGCCAGCAGCTTATTTATAGGACTAGCGGGGGGCCTACACTCCCAAGAGACCCAGTACTTC	CASSLFIGLAGGLHSQETQYF
TRBV4-3	TRBD2	-	TRBJ2-1	TGCGCCAGCAGCCAGCCTATCGGACTAGCGGGGGACAATGAGCAGTTCTTC	CASSQPIGLAGDNEQFF
TRBV6-1	TRBD1	-	TRBJ2-1	TGTGCCAGCTCCTGGGACAGGGGCTCCAATGAGCAGTTCTTC	CASSWDRGSNEQFF
TRBV7-9	-	-	TRBJ1-3	TGTGCCAGCATCCTCGCCGGGTCTGGAAACACCATATATTTT	CASILAGSGNTIYF
TRBV4-2	-	-	TRBJ2-6	TGTGCCAGCAGCCTGCAAATTAGGACTCAATTGTACTCTGGGGCCAACGTCCTGACTTTC	CASSLQIRTQLYSGANVLTF
TRBV24-1	TRBD2	few	TRBJ2-3	TGTGCCACCAGTGCGACTAGCGGGATGACAGATACGCAGTATTTT	CATSATSGMTDTQYF
TRBV30	-	-	TRBJ2-2	TGTGCCTGGGTCTCGCGGGGAAGCGGTAAAACCGGGGAGCTGTTTTTT	CAWVSRGSGKTGELFF
TRBV18	-	many	TRBJ1-1	TGTGCCAGCTCAACGGGAGGGGGAGATGGTGGCACTGAAGCTTTCTTT	CASSTGGGDGGTEAFF
TRBV7-2	TRBD2	-	TRBJ2-3	TGTGCCAGCAGCTCGACTAGCATGTCAGATACGCAGTATTTT	CASSSTSMSDTQYF
TRBV30	-	few	TRBJ2-7	TGTGCCTGGAGTGTACTTGACGAGCAGTACTTC	CAWSVLDEQYF
TRBV5-5	-	-	TRBJ1-6	TGTGCCAGCAGCACCAGGGTGAATTCACCCCTCCACTTT	CASSTRVNSPLHF
TRBV4-3	-	-	TRBJ2-1	TGCGCCAGCAGCCCGCGATTGGGCGATGAGCAGTTCTTC	CASSPRLGDEQFF
TRBV18	-	-	TRBJ1-6	TGTGCCAGCTCACAGGACATCCGGTCCTATAATTCACCCCTCCACTTT	CASSQDIRSYNSPLHF
TRBV14	-	-	TRBJ2-5	TGTGCCAGCAGTCCAGGGATGCAAGAGACCCAGTACTTC	CASSPGMQETQYF
TRBV12-3/TRBV12-4	TRBD1	many	TRBJ2-7	TGTGCCAGCAGTTTTCGACAGGGGGTCGGCTACGAGCAGTACTTC	CASSFRQGVGYEQYF
TRBV5-1	-	many	TRBJ1-1	TGCGCCAGCAAGGTTGGTGCAGGGATGAACACTGAAGCTTTCTTT	CASKVGAGMNTEAFF
TRBV28	-	-	TRBJ1-2	TGTGCCAGCAGCCGGCCTGGGGTTGGCTACACCTTC	CASSRPGVGYTF
TRBV6-2/TRBV6-3	TRBD2	few	TRBJ2-2	TGTGCCAGCAGCCCCAGACTAGCGGGAGACACCGGGGAGCTGTTTTTT	CASSPRLAGDTGELFF
TRBV12-3/TRBV12-4	TRBD1	-	TRBJ2-7	TGTGCCAGCAGTCTACTCGGACAGGGTCTCTCCGAGCAGTACTTC	CASSLLGQGLSEQYF
TRBV5-6	-	-	TRBJ1-5	TGTGCCAGCAGCTTTCTAACTCAAAGGGATCAGCCCCAGCATTTT	CASSFLTQRDQPQHF
TRBV12-3/TRBV12-4	-	many	TRBJ2-2	TGTGCCAGCAACGGGAACACCGGGGAGCTGTTTTTT	CASNGNTGELFF
TRBV5-1	TRBD2	few	TRBJ2-1	TGCGCCAGCAGCTCTAGCGGGGAAGGTGAGCAGTTCTTC	CASSSSGEGEQFF
TRBV20-1	-	-	TRBJ1-2	TGCAGTGCTACCAACGGAGATAACTATGGCTACACCTTC	CSATNGDNYGYTF
TRBV20-1	-	few	TRBJ2-1	TGCAGTGCTCTATCCCCCCCCATAAATGAGCAGTTCTTC	CSALSPPINEQFF
TRBV6-2/TRBV6-3	-	many	TRBJ1-1	TGTGCCAGCAGCCCGAAGCTACAGAAGAACACTGAAGCTTTCTTT	CASSPKLQKNTEAFF
TRBV6-5	-	-	TRBJ2-7	TGTGCCAGCAAAAAAAGCGGGACAGATCACTACGAGCAGTACTTC	CASKKSGTDHYEQYF
TRBV4-3	-	-	TRBJ2-3	TGCGCCAGCAGCCAGGGGGACACCATCACAGATACGCAGTATTTT	CASSQGDTITDTQYF
TRBV7-2	-	many	TRBJ2-7	TGTGCCAGCAGCTTAGGAACAGGGATCTTCGAGCAGTACTTC	CASSLGTGIFEQYF
TRBV6-2/TRBV6-3	-	few	TRBJ2-1	TGTGCCAGCACCGGATCCCTGAATGAGCAGTTCTTC	CASTGSLNEQFF
TRBV20-1	-	-	TRBJ2-7	TGCAGTGCTAGAGTATCCAGGGACTACGAGCAGTACTTC	CSARVSRDYEQYF
TRBV7-2	-	-	TRBJ1-5	TGTGCCAGCAAGGGGGATCGGGGTAGCAATCAGCCCCAGCATTTT	CASKGDRGSNQPQHF
TRBV7-2	-	many	TRBJ2-7	TGTGCCAGCAGCTTTATATCCTACGAGCAGTACTTC	CASSFISYEQYF
TRBV28	-	few	TRBJ1-4	TGTGCCAGCAGATGGGCCCAGGCCATTCCAAAACTGTTTTTT	CASRWAQAIPKLFF